These T cell receptor beta chains were read from a single sample in a study of regulatory T cells in long-lasting Graves disease. Using its own MiXCR run on the multiplex PCR reads, TCRdb lists one record per CDR3 protein. The top ten clones hold about 12% of a sample with about 560,000 distinct CDR3 sequences, around 16% of them seen once. The same specimen was also included in a second study, on T cells in Graves' hyperthyroidism and ophthalmopathy.

Sequences were derived from peripheral blood mononuclear cells (PBMCs), sampled at new diagnosis, from a patient treated with antithyroid drugs. These receptor sequences come from a man between 18 and 35 years old with Graves disease. Both conserved end residues are part of each CDR3. Expanded clones get a size class; other rows say once, few or many, or leave the size out.

CDR3 protein | clone size | J gene | V gene
CASRPAGEGNQPQHF | many | TRBJ1-5 | TRBV2
CASSQDRGGLAGNRNIQYF | NA | TRBJ2-4 | TRBV3-1
CASSLGYTSTSETQYF | few | TRBJ2-5 | TRBV11-3
CASSETGNGNTIYF | few | TRBJ1-3 | TRBV2
CSARRRVRVYDEQFF | NA | TRBJ2-1 | TRBV20-1
CASSLPAGTRSYEQYF | many | TRBJ2-7 | TRBV12-3/TRBV12-4
CASSQSGITYGYTF | many | TRBJ1-2 | TRBV25-1
CAISEAPGQGNYGYTF | few | TRBJ1-2 | TRBV10-3
CASRGRTGLAGELFF | NA | TRBJ2-2 | TRBV6-2/TRBV6-3
CASSNLGVSYEQYF | NA | TRBJ2-7 | TRBV19
CASRDSTDTQYF | many | TRBJ2-3 | TRBV11-2
CSASGRANNEQFF | many | TRBJ2-1 | TRBV20-1
CASSSRPYEQYF | many | TRBJ2-7 | TRBV28
CASRQLAGAGNEQFF | many | TRBJ2-1 | TRBV7-3
CASSWAGRNNYGYTF | few | TRBJ1-2 | TRBV5-5
CASSQGGDTSYEQYF | many | TRBJ2-7 | TRBV4-2
CASSLSEADEQYF | NA | TRBJ2-7 | TRBV7-7
CASSLYPGQGIYEQYF | many | TRBJ2-7 | TRBV7-9
CAWTVGGNSPLHF | few | TRBJ1-6 | TRBV30
CASSPTRSPTDTQYF | many | TRBJ2-3 | TRBV11-3
CASSYPASGANVLTF | many | TRBJ2-6 | TRBV6-1
CASSFYICSAETQEQFF | NA | TRBJ2-1 | TRBV5-1
CASSYSRVAYNEQFF | many | TRBJ2-1 | TRBV6-2/TRBV6-3
CASSQVEGNSRQFF | NA | TRBJ2-1 | TRBV3-1
CSAGVAGVAYNEQFF | few | TRBJ2-1 | TRBV20-1
CASGLVLGGDTRQPQHF | few | TRBJ1-5 | TRBV12-5
CASSPGLVGPGEQFF | few | TRBJ2-1 | TRBV18
CASAPGLAGSLAKNIQYF | few | TRBJ2-4 | TRBV7-9
CASSIPGQYGYTF | NA | TRBJ1-2 | TRBV19
CASSTTRTEQYF | NA | TRBJ2-7 | TRBV19
CASSRLAGEGQETQYF | few | TRBJ2-5 | TRBV7-9
CASSLVLATQYF | many | TRBJ2-7 | TRBV12-3/TRBV12-4
CASSSRLTSGGETQYF | many | TRBJ2-5 | TRBV11-2
CASSLRGAWTEAFF | many | TRBJ1-1 | TRBV7-3
CASSGTGDQETQYF | many | TRBJ2-5 | TRBV2
CASSGLGQGSQPQHF | NA | TRBJ1-5 | TRBV9
CASRVGMGSDTQYF | many | TRBJ2-3 | TRBV12-3/TRBV12-4
CASKGTQETGGYF | many | TRBJ2-5 | TRBV28
CASSRTEDTGELFF | NA | TRBJ2-2 | TRBV18
CSALGTGGRTGELFF | NA | TRBJ2-2 | TRBV29-1
CASSEYAHSYEQYF | NA | TRBJ2-7 | TRBV25-1